Shown below are 8 T cell receptor beta chains from a single sample sequenced in a study of CD8+CD57+ T cells in acquired aplastic anemia. The template used for profiling TCR beta VDJ and CDR3 was genomic DNA. TCRdb re-called the reads with MiXCR, one entry per CDR3 protein. The sample includes about 190,000 distinct CDR3 sequences, about 53% of them seen just once. Sequencing was performed on sorted CD4+, CD8+, or CD8+CD57+ T cells (not recorded which) from PBMCs. The receptors stem from a human donor in good health, serving as a control.

This chain uses TRBV10-1 with TRBJ1-3; tentatively, D is TRBD1 (5 bases). The CDR3 has 15 residues. Germline V CDR1 and CDR2: WNHNN, SYGVQD (reference sequence). V was cut by 6 bases and J by 4 bases, with 16 bases left in between. The CDR3 DNA reads TGCGCCAGCAGCTTGGGGTTAGGGGCCGGAAACACCATATATTTT. Translated: CASSLGLGAGNTIYF.

The chain has TRBV9 and TRBJ1-1; tentative D call: TRBD1 (5 bases). CDR1 and CDR2 (germline): SGDLS, YYNGEE. The V end lost 4 bases, the J end lost 4 bases, and 17 bases lay between the germline ends. This CDR3 is built from 15 residues. CDR3 protein: CASSPQSGVTTEAFF. The CDR3 coding sequence is TGTGCCAGCAGCCCTCAGTCGGGGGTAACCACTGAAGCTTTCTTT. The complete variable domain, with remaining parts taken from reference TRBV9 and TRBJ1-1, reads DSGVTQTPKHLITATGQRVTLRCSPRSGDLSVYWYQQSLDQGLQFLIQYYNGEERAKGNILERFSAQQFPDLHSELNLSSLELGDSALYFCASSPQSGVTTEAFFGQGTRLTVV.

The chain recombines TRBV24-1 with TRBJ1-5; D not resolved. From germline, CDR1 is KGHDR and CDR2 SFDVKD. This CDR3 comprises 12 residues. The V end was cut by 6 bases, the J end by 3 bases, with 5 bases between. DNA of the CDR3: TGTGCCACCAGTAGTGACAATCAGCCCCAGCATTTT. Translating it yields CATSSDNQPQHF.

This clonotype was observed once. The chain uses TRBV25-1 and TRBJ2-1, with TRBD2 matching 8 bases. Germline assignment: CDR1 MGHDK and CDR2 SYGVNS. V shed 11 bases, J shed 1 base, and the junction held 7 bases outside the gene matches. This CDR3 has 14 residues. CDR3 coding DNA: TGTGCCTCCGGCCCTAGCGGGTCCTACAATGAGCAGTTCTTC. Translating gives CASGPSGSYNEQFF.

The chain employs TRBV7-3 and TRBJ1-2; a possible D gene is TRBD1 (6 bases). This CDR3 comprises 16 residues. Trimming removed 4 bases at V and 3 bases at J, with 18 bases between. CDR1 and CDR2 (germline): SGHTA, FQGTGA. Here the CDR3 reads CASSSGLGARDYGYTF. The CDR3, as DNA: TGTGCCAGCAGCTCTGGATTGGGGGCGCGGGACTATGGCTACACCTTC.

The chain has TRBV20-1 and TRBJ2-3; 8 bases agree with TRBD1. The CDR3 runs 15 residues. The germline V gene has CDR1 DFQATT and CDR2 SNEGSKA (reference sequence). The V and J ends lost 2 bases and 0 bases, in that order; junction bases with no gene match: 4. The chain's CDR3 is CSARLGTGSTDTQYF. CDR3 coding DNA: TGCAGTGCTAGATTAGGGACAGGAAGCACAGATACGCAGTATTTT.

The rearrangement links TRBV6-6 to TRBJ2-7; 7 bases are shared with TRBD1. The CDR3 has 13 amino acids. V trimming: 10 bases; J trimming: 9 bases; junction bases outside the gene matches: 15. The germline V gene has CDR1 MNHNY and CDR2 SVGAGI (reference sequence). The CDR3, as DNA: TGTGCCACCTCAGGGGGTCCCCTTTCGGGGCAGTACTTC. Translation gives CATSGGPLSGQYF.

The chain carries TRBV19 and TRBJ2-1, with TRBD1 matching 10 bases. Trimming took 5 bases from V and 10 from J; bases not matched to a gene: 8. Germline V gives CDR1 LNHDA, CDR2 SQIVND (reference sequence). The CDR3 runs 14 residues. CDR3 nucleotides: TGTGCCAGTAGTCGAGGGGACAGGGGCCACGAGCAGTTCTTC. Protein sequence: CASSRGDRGHEQFF.